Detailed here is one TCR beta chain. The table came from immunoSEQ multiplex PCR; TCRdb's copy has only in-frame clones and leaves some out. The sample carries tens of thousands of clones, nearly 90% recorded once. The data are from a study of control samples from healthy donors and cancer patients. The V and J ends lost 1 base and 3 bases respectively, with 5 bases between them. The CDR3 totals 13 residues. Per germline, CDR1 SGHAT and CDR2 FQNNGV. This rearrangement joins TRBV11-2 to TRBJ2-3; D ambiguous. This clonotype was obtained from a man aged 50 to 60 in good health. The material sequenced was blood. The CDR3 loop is CASSLGATDTQYF. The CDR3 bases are TGTGCCAGCAGCTTAGGGGCAACAGATACGCAGTATTTT.